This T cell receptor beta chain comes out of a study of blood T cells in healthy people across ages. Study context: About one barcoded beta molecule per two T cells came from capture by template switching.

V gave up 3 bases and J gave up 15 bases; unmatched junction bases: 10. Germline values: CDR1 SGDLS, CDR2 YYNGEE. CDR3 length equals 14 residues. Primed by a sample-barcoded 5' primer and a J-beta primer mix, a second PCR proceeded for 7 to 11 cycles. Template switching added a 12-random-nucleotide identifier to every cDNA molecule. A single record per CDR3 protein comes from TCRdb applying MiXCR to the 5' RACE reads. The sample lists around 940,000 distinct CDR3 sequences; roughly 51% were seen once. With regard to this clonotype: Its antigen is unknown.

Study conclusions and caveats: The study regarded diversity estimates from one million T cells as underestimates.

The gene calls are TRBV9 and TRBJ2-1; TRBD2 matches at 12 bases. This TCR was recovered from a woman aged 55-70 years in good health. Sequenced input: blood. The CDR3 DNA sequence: TGTGCCAGCAGCGGTGGACTAGCGGGGCTCCATCCGTTCTTC. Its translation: CASSGGLAGLHPFF.